This T cell receptor beta chain was profiled in a study of cytomegalovirus exposure and HLA in healthy donors. About the research overall: Most donors, just over 80% of approximately 400 genotyped, fell in the Caucasian-associated ancestry cluster.

The PCR was carried out with 60 Vbeta primers and 13 Jbeta primers. TCRdb's table, derived via immunoSEQ multiplex PCR, lists solely in-frame clones and lacks some. The table has over 100,000 clones, 76% seen once; the top ten hold over 4.5%. Turning to this clone: Its specificity is unknown.

Study observations and caveats: Three CMV-associated chains proved CMV antigen-specific in vitro. Reports indicate that TCR beta sequences accurately predicted the HLA-A and HLA-B alleles of most subjects.

The CDR3 extends over 16 amino acids. CDR1 and CDR2 (germline): SGHAT, FQNNGV. Trimming cost V 0 bases and J 2 bases; bases outside gene matches: 4. Sample: PBMCs. The sequence came from a woman under 30 in good health and CMV-seropositive. The genes are TRBV11-2 and TRBJ1-5; 7 positions match TRBD1. The CDR3 reads CASSLDFGQGNQPQHF. The DNA for the CDR3 is TGTGCCAGCAGCTTAGATTTCGGACAGGGCAATCAGCCCCAGCATTTT.